What follows are 18 T cell receptor beta chains derived from one specimen sequenced in a study of blood T cell repertoires in COVID-19. TCRdb's copy holds only in-frame clones and misses some; the assay was immunoSEQ multiplex PCR. The sample carries approximately 210,000 clones, around 84% recorded once. Input material: PBMCs or T cells enriched from blood (not recorded which). These receptors were obtained from a man aged 25 to 45 with acute COVID-19.

The chain's CDR3 is CASKGTGGWVYGYTF. CDR3 DNA sequence: TGTGCCAGCAAGGGCACAGGGGGCTGGGTCTATGGCTACACCTTC. V gene TRBV6-5 combines with J gene TRBJ1-2, with 9 bases that match TRBD1. This CDR3 comprises 15 residues. Germline V gene lookup returns CDR1 MNHEY and CDR2 SVGAGI. After removal of 7 bases from V and 4 bases from J, the junction contained 10 bases not matched to a gene.

The V gene is TRBV27, the J gene TRBJ2-2; maybe TRBD1 (6 bases). There are 16 residues in the CDR3. V gave up 6 bases and J gave up 6 bases, with 20 bases separating them. Germline V gene lookup returns CDR1 MNHEY and CDR2 SMNVEV (reference sequence). For the CDR3, the DNA is TGTGCCAGCAGCCGAGACAGGACGGGCCACGCCGGGGAGCTGTTTTTT. Protein sequence: CASSRDRTGHAGELFF.

The chain couples TRBV4-2 to TRBJ1-5, with a weak D call TRBD1 (6 bases). Germline lookup yields CDR1 LGHNA and CDR2 YNFKEQ. Trimming took 8 bases from V and 7 from J, leaving 21 bases between them. This CDR3 is 15 amino acids long. The CDR3 DNA reads as TGTGCCAGCGGAGATGGGGGGGCAACGTACCAGCCCCAGCATTTT. This translates into CASGDGGATYQPQHF.

The V gene is TRBV9, the J gene TRBJ1-2, with 8 bases aligning to TRBD1. V lost 3 bases to trimming and J lost 8 bases; unmatched junction nucleotides: 9. CDR1 is SGDLS and CDR2 is YYNGEE in the germline V gene. The CDR3 is 14 residues long. The CDR3 DNA follows: TGTGCCAGCAGCGGAGGGACAGGTTTAGAAGGCTACACCTTC. This codes for CASSGGTGLEGYTF.

This clone was picked up one time. The chain employs TRBV6-4 and TRBJ2-5; 7 bases fit TRBD1. Germline trimming cut 7 bases from V and 4 bases from J; bases unmatched to any gene: 3. Germline CDR1 reads MRHNA; CDR2 reads SNTAGT. This CDR3 contains 12 residues. The CDR3 sequence: CASNRTGETQYF. In nucleotides, the CDR3 is TGTGCCAGCAATAGGACAGGAGAGACCCAGTACTTC.

The chain has TRBV10-2 and TRBJ1-1, with TRBD1 identical over 7 bases. The CDR3 totals 16 residues. Germline V gene lookup returns CDR1 WSHSY and CDR2 SAAADI. The V gene end was trimmed by 6 bases and the J gene end by 4 bases; junction bases not matched to a gene: 14. Here the CDR3 reads CASRNRASPGGTEAFF. Here the CDR3 DNA reads TGCGCCAGCAGGAATAGAGCCTCCCCAGGGGGCACTGAAGCTTTCTTT.

The V call is TRBV19, the J call TRBJ1-6, with D maybe TRBD1 (5 bases). Germline V gene sequence: CDR1 LNHDA, CDR2 SQIVND (reference sequence). V was pared by 7 bases and J by 8 bases, with 12 bases between. This CDR3 contains 13 residues. This chain's CDR3 is CASNQGHDSPLHF. DNA for the CDR3: TGTGCCAGTAATCAGGGCCATGATTCACCCCTCCACTTT.

The table lists this clone with a count of one. The gene calls are TRBV5-1 and TRBJ1-4; 11 positions match TRBD1. Germline CDR1 is SGHRS and CDR2 is YFSETQ. This CDR3 contains 15 residues. J gave up 8 bases and V 4 bases, and 7 bases lay outside the gene matches. The CDR3 nucleotides are TGCGCCAGCAGCGGCGAGGGACAGGGGGACGAAAAACTGTTTTTT. Protein sequence: CASSGEGQGDEKLFF.

This clone was counted only a few times. This sequence joins TRBV29-1 and TRBJ2-7; TRBD1 is a possible D gene (6 bases). V was trimmed by 4 bases and J by 3 bases, leaving 16 bases between them. The germline V gene encodes CDR1 SQVTM and CDR2 ANQGSEA. The CDR3 consists of 14 residues. As DNA, the CDR3 is TGCAGCGTTGCCCCCAGGGGCTCAGACTACGAGCAGTACTTC. Translation gives CSVAPRGSDYEQYF.

The chain links TRBV9 to TRBJ1-1, with D hard to call. The CDR3 is 14 amino acids. The V gene's germline CDR1 is SGDLS and CDR2 YYNGEE. V dropped 0 bases and J dropped 2 bases, with 8 bases sitting between them. CDR3 residues: CASSVGADNTEAFF. The CDR3 DNA sequence: TGTGCCAGCAGCGTAGGTGCGGATAACACTGAAGCTTTCTTT.

The CDR3 region has the DNA TGTGCCAGTAGTATATCGCCAGGGGCGGGCACTGAAGCTTTCTTT. It translates to CASSISPGAGTEAFF. The chain joins TRBV19 to TRBJ1-1, with a weak D call TRBD1 (6 bases). This CDR3 comprises 15 residues. Between the trimmed V and J ends, which lost 2 bases and 4 bases, there was a span of 14 bases. Germline V gives CDR1 LNHDA, CDR2 SQIVND (reference sequence). Looking up the rest from reference TRBV19 and TRBJ1-1 gives the full variable domain: DGGITQSPKYLFRKEGQNVTLSCEQNLNHDAMYWYRQDPGQGLRLIYYSQIVNDFQKGDIAEGYSVSREKKESFPLTVTSAQKNPTAFYLCASSISPGAGTEAFFGQGTRLTVV.

The gene calls are TRBV7-5 and TRBJ2-7; no DNA check was done on the table's D call, TRBD1. TRBV7-5 is recorded as a pseudogene. CDR3 size: 14 residues. The CDR3 loop is CVRSLGTKSYEQYF. The CDR3 coding sequence is TGTGTCAGAAGCTTAGGGACAAAATCCTACGAGCAGTACTTC.

This chain uses TRBV27 with TRBJ1-6; no definite D call. The CDR3 is made up of 16 amino acids. Trimming shortened V by 2 bases and J by 3 bases, and 11 bases separated the two germline ends. Germline V gene lookup returns CDR1 MNHEY and CDR2 SMNVEV (reference sequence). CDR3 nucleotides: TGTGCCAGCAGTTTAGATTGGCGGATCTATAATTCACCCCTCCACTTT. It yields the protein CASSLDWRIYNSPLHF.

This clone was seen a handful of times. The V gene is TRBV2, the J gene TRBJ2-1, with D possibly matching TRBD1 (5 bases). The CDR3 totals 15 residues. V lost 5 bases to trimming and J lost 6 bases, with 17 bases between them. Germline V gives CDR1 SNHLY, CDR2 FYNNEI. CDR3 coding DNA: TGTGCCAGCAGTAAGGACACACTACCGTCCAATGAGCAGTTCTTC. Translating gives CASSKDTLPSNEQFF.

The table lists this clone with many counts. This rearrangement joins TRBV27 to TRBJ1-2; 7 bases are a match to TRBD1. Germline V lookup: CDR1 MNHEY, CDR2 SMNVEV (reference sequence). The junction had 7 bases not matched to a gene; V was cut back by 4 bases and J by 8 bases. The CDR3 consists of 13 residues. For the CDR3, the DNA is TGTGCCAGCAGTTCCCGACAGGGTCAAGGCTACACCTTC. Protein sequence: CASSSRQGQGYTF.

The chain carries TRBV16 and TRBJ1-2; 10 positions match TRBD1. The CDR3 runs to 15 residues. Trimming removed 4 bases from V and 4 bases from J; junction bases left unmatched: 6. Germline V gives CDR1 KGHSY, CDR2 FQNENV. The CDR3: CASSPGTGVGYGYTF. The CDR3 DNA sequence: TGTGCCAGCAGCCCGGGGACAGGGGTCGGCTATGGCTACACCTTC.

The rearrangement links TRBV28 to TRBJ1-1; D is undetermined. The V end lost 5 bases, the J end lost 11 bases, and 15 bases lay between the germline ends. There are 12 residues in the CDR3. Germline CDR1 reads MDHEN; CDR2 reads SYDVKM. The CDR3 DNA reads as TGTGCCAGCAGTAGCGTCGGGGAAGGGGCTTTCTTT. Protein: CASSSVGEGAFF.

The rearrangement joins TRBV18 to TRBJ1-1, with D perhaps matching TRBD1 (6 bases). The CDR3 has 13 residues. The germline V and J ends were trimmed by 5 bases and 5 bases, with 12 bases remaining between them. The germline CDR1 and CDR2 sequences are KGHSH and LQKENI. CDR3 residues: CASSTSQGTEAFF. The DNA for the CDR3 is TGTGCCAGCTCAACCTCCCAGGGGACTGAAGCTTTCTTT.